This TCR beta chain emerged from a study of CD8 T cells in Susac syndrome. RNA, at about 0.45 to 1 ug, was reverse transcribed with random hexamers. TCRdb independently ran MiXCR on the immunoSEQ multiplex PCR reads; one entry per CDR3 protein. The table includes some 450,000 distinct CDR3 sequences, approximately 85% detected once. Sequencing of TCR beta was performed on blood CD8+ and CD4+ T cells. Germline V gene data show CDR1 as LGHDT and CDR2 as YNNKEL (reference sequence). The CDR3 runs to 15 residues. Losses at the gene ends were 0 bases for V and 5 bases for J; bases not matched to a gene: 4.

The chain joins TRBV3-1 to TRBJ2-1, with 7 bases identical to TRBD2. This TCR derives from a human donor with multiple sclerosis. Sequencing was carried out using CD8+ T cells from PBMCs. The CDR3 DNA follows: TGTGCCAGCAGCCAAGAGAGCGGGGATGACAATGAGCAGTTCTTC. Amino acids: CASSQESGDDNEQFF.